This TCR beta chain was captured by sequencing in a study of blood T cell repertoires in COVID-19. Study at large: Whether acute or convalescent, the COVID-19 samples came from the United States, Italy and Spain. PBMCs, B-cell-depleted T cells, or T cells provided the cDNA or gDNA that made up the material.

How the authors handled the data: Amplified reference gene primers provided the basis for estimating nucleated cell counts. This table comes from immunoSEQ multiplex PCR, and its TCRdb copy is limited to in-frame clones, with some not included. V, J and clone size were drawn from that table, and D and trimming were deduced from the DNA. The table lists 60,000 to 70,000 clones, 80% to 85% of them singletons, with more than 40% in the top ten. The TCR sequence derives from a human donor in a cohort sampled during active COVID-19. Source material: peripheral blood.

CDR3 in amino acids: CASSAWDSHEQYF. For the CDR3, the DNA is TGTGCCAGCAGCGCGTGGGACAGTCACGAGCAGTACTTC. The chain combines TRBV11-2 with TRBJ2-7, with 7 bases aligning to TRBD1. The CDR3 has 13 residues. The V gene's germline CDR1 is SGHAT and CDR2 FQNNGV. The V gene end was trimmed by 5 bases and the J gene end by 5 bases; junction bases not matched to a gene: 6.